The rows below give T cell receptor beta chains drawn from one sample of a study of resident and recirculating memory T cells in vitiligo. Sequencing was performed with immunoSEQ multiplex PCR; in TCRdb, only in-frame clones are kept and a portion is missing. The table lists tens of thousands of clones, approximately 93% of them singletons, with less than 5% in the top ten. The source material was blood. These receptor sequences come from a male donor with vitiligo. Each CDR3 is given with its conserved first and last residue. D genes are given only for firm matches. Clone size is shown for a subset of rows, as once, few, many or a class of expanded clone.

j_call v_call d_call clone_size cdr3_nt cdr3_aa
TRBJ2-1 TRBV19 TRBD1 - TGTGCCAGTAGTCCCCAGCGGACAGGGGTTAGGAATGAGCAGTTCTTC CASSPQRTGVRNEQFF
TRBJ1-1 TRBV7-8 TRBD1 - TGTGCCAGCAGCTCCTGGACAGGGATCCACACTGAAGCTTTCTTT CASSSWTGIHTEAFF
TRBJ2-3 TRBV4-2 - - TGTGCCAGCAGCGGGAATAGGAGGGGCCAAGCAGATACGCAGTATTTT CASSGNRRGQADTQYF
TRBJ1-1 TRBV6-1 - - TGTGCCAGCAGTGAATCCCCAGGGCGGAACACTGAAGCTTTCTTT CASSESPGRNTEAFF
TRBJ2-3 TRBV9 TRBD2 - TGTGCCAGCAGCGGACTAGCCCCAGATACGCAGTATTTT CASSGLAPDTQYF
TRBJ2-1 TRBV18 TRBD2 - TGTGCCAGCTCACCAGCGGGGGATACTACGAATGAGCAGTTCTTC CASSPAGDTTNEQFF
TRBJ1-2 TRBV6-5 TRBD1 - TGTGCCAGCAGTTACGTACAGGGGGTCTATGGCTACACCTTC CASSYVQGVYGYTF
TRBJ1-2 TRBV2 - - TGTGCCAGTCGATCCTCGAACAGGGATGGCTACACCTTC CASRSSNRDGYTF
TRBJ2-1 TRBV29-1 - - TGCAGCGTGGGGGGGCAGTTCAATGAGCAGTTCTTC CSVGGQFNEQFF
TRBJ2-3 TRBV25-1 - - TGTGCCAGCAGTGAGAGACAGGCAGATACGCAGTATTTT CASSERQADTQYF
TRBJ1-3 TRBV23-1 TRBD1 - TGCGCCAGCAGTCAAACGGGACAGTCTGGAAACACCATATATTTT CASSQTGQSGNTIYF
TRBJ1-5 TRBV2 - - TGTGCCAGCAGTGAAGCGCGTAGTGGTTATCAGCCCCAGCATTTT CASSEARSGYQPQHF
TRBJ2-1 TRBV7-2 - - TGTGCCAGCAGCCTGACAGAGACTGAGCAGTTCTTC CASSLTETEQFF
TRBJ1-5 TRBV7-2 - - TGTGCCAGCAGCGTCCGAGGGGGGGGAAATCAGCCCCAGCATTTT CASSVRGGGNQPQHF
TRBJ2-3 TRBV30 TRBD1 - TGTGCCTGGAGTGGCGGGACAGGGGTAGATACGCAGTATTTT CAWSGGTGVDTQYF
TRBJ2-2 TRBV13 TRBD1 - TGTGCCAGCAGCTTAGGTCGCAGGGGGTCCACCGGGGAGCTGTTTTTT CASSLGRRGSTGELFF
TRBJ2-3 TRBV9 TRBD2 - TGTGCCAGCAGCGTAGCGGGGGGGTGGGGATTTGATACGCAGTATTTT CASSVAGGWGFDTQYF
TRBJ2-1 TRBV7-3 - - TGTGCCAGCAGCTTAATTCCGGGGGTCACCTACAATGAGCAGTTCTTC CASSLIPGVTYNEQFF
TRBJ1-2 TRBV15 - - TGTGCCACCAGCAGAGATTTCAGCTATGGCTACACCTTC CATSRDFSYGYTF
TRBJ2-3 TRBV5-5 - few TGTGCCAGCAGCCCTCTCCAGGCAGATACGCAGTATTTT CASSPLQADTQYF
TRBJ2-2 TRBV2 - once TGTGCCAGCAGGCAAATGGGGGCCGCCACCGGGGAGCTGTTTTTT CASRQMGAATGELFF
TRBJ2-1 TRBV11-3 - - TGTGCCAGCAGCTTAGTTAGCGGAGCCTACAATGAGCAGTTCTTC CASSLVSGAYNEQFF
TRBJ1-1 TRBV19 TRBD1 - TGTGCCAGTAGTATACGGACAGGGCGAGGAAACACTGAAGCTTTCTTT CASSIRTGRGNTEAFF
TRBJ1-4 TRBV9 - - TGTGCCAGCAGCGCCCGTCGGGCAGGCAGTGGGGGGGAACTGTTTTTT CASSARRAGSGGELFF
TRBJ2-5 TRBV5-1 TRBD2 - TGCGCCAGCAGCGTCGGGACTAGCGGCAAAGAGACCCAGTACTTC CASSVGTSGKETQYF
TRBJ2-5 TRBV6-4 TRBD1 - TGTGCCAGCAGTGCCGGGACAGGGGGACAAGAGACCCAGTACTTC CASSAGTGGQETQYF
TRBJ2-7 TRBV6-6 - - TGTGCCAGCAGTTACTCGGAGGAGTACGAGCAGTACTTC CASSYSEEYEQYF
TRBJ1-1 TRBV7-3 - - TGTGCCAGCAGCTTAGGGGGGGTAGCTAGGGAAGCTTTCTTT CASSLGGVAREAFF
TRBJ2-5 TRBV6-1 TRBD2 - TGTGCCAGCAGTGTAAGACTAGCGGGGGGGAGGGAGACCCAGTACTTC CASSVRLAGGRETQYF
TRBJ2-3 TRBV4-3 - - TGCGCCAGCAGCCAAGGGGGGGTTTCGGCGATAGCAGATACGCAGTATTTT CASSQGGVSAIADTQYF
TRBJ1-4 TRBV7-6 TRBD1 - TGTGCCAGCAGCTTAAGGGGACAGGGTAATGAAAAACTGTTTTTT CASSLRGQGNEKLFF
TRBJ1-6 TRBV5-4 - once TGTGCCAGCAGCCCGGGGGAGGGAAGGGAATCACCCCTCCACTTT CASSPGEGRESPLHF
TRBJ2-5 TRBV5-1 TRBD1 - TGCGCCAGCAGCCCGGGACAGAAAGAGACCCAGTACTTC CASSPGQKETQYF
TRBJ2-3 TRBV6-5 TRBD2 - TGTGCCAGCAGTTACGCGGGGGGTAGCACAGATACGCAGTATTTT CASSYAGGSTDTQYF
TRBJ2-7 TRBV19 TRBD1 - TGTGCCAGTAGTTATCGCCGGGACAGGGCGTCCGAGCAGTACTTC CASSYRRDRASEQYF
TRBJ2-1 TRBV28 TRBD1 once TGTGCCAGCAGTTCAGGGGGCTCCTACAATGAGCAGTTCTTC CASSSGGSYNEQFF
TRBJ2-3 TRBV9 TRBD2 - TGTGCCAGCAGCGCGGGACTAGTCGGCACAGATACGCAGTATTTT CASSAGLVGTDTQYF
TRBJ2-7 TRBV4-3 - - TGCGCCAGCAGCCAAGATCTAGGCCGCTACGAGCAGTACTTC CASSQDLGRYEQYF
TRBJ2-3 TRBV16 - few TGTGCCAGCAGCCAATCACAGGGATCTTCAGATACGCAGTATTTT CASSQSQGSSDTQYF
TRBJ1-6 TRBV4-3 TRBD1 - TGCGCCAGCAGCCAAGGACAGGGGTCACCCCTCCACTTT CASSQGQGSPLHF
TRBJ2-7 TRBV27 - - TGTGCCAGCATGGAGGGCTACGAGCAGTACTTC CASMEGYEQYF
TRBJ1-1 TRBV4-1 - - TGCGCCAGCAGCCGAGGGGGGGCTGAAGCTTTCTTT CASSRGGAEAFF
TRBJ1-6 TRBV7-2 - - TGTGCCAGCAGGTCTTACAGGGATGATTCACCCCTCCACTTT CASRSYRDDSPLHF
TRBJ1-2 TRBV7-9 - few TGTGCCAGCATCCCCGGGGGGACCTATGGCTACACCTTC CASIPGGTYGYTF
TRBJ2-1 TRBV4-1 - - TGCGCCAGCAGTTGGGGCACCTACAATGAGCAGTTCTTC CASSWGTYNEQFF
TRBJ1-2 TRBV4-1 - - TGCGCCAGCAGCCAAGATAACGTTGGACAGACCAGTGGCTACACCTTC CASSQDNVGQTSGYTF
TRBJ1-2 TRBV6-5 TRBD1 - TGTGCCAGCAGTTACGCGGGACAGAAAAACTATGGCTACACCTTC CASSYAGQKNYGYTF
TRBJ2-5 TRBV7-3 TRBD1 - TGTGCCAGCAGCTTACGGGGACAGGGGGAAGAGACCCAGTACTTC CASSLRGQGEETQYF
TRBJ1-2 TRBV9 - - TGTGCCAGCAGCGTAAACAGGGAGATAAACTATGGCTACACCTTC CASSVNREINYGYTF
TRBJ2-5 TRBV7-2 TRBD2 - TGTGCCAGCAGCTCCAGACTAGCGGGCCAAGAGACCCAGTACTTC CASSSRLAGQETQYF
TRBJ1-6 TRBV4-2 - - TGTGCCAGCAGCCAAGAGGGGGGCTCCTATAATTCACCCCTCCACTTT CASSQEGGSYNSPLHF